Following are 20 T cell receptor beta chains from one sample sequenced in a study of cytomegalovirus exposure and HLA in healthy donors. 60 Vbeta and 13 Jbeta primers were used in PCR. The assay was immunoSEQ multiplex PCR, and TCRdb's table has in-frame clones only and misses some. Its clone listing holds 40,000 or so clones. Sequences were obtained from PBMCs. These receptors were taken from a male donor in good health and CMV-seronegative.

CDR3 DNA sequence: TGCGCCAGCAGCAGTTCTAGCGGGGGCCCAGATACGCAGTATTTT. It encodes CASSSSSGGPDTQYF. The chain joins TRBV5-1 to TRBJ2-3; TRBD2 agrees at 10 bases. Per the germline V gene, CDR1 is SGHRS and CDR2 is YFSETQ. The CDR3 has 15 residues. With 4 bases clipped from V and 4 bases from J, the junction kept 6 bases outside the gene matches. Filled out from reference TRBV5-1 and TRBJ2-3, the complete variable domain reads KAGVTQTPRYLIKTRGQQVTLSCSPISGHRSVSWYQQTPGQGLQFLFEYFSETQRNKGNFPGRFSGRQFSNSRSEMNVSTLELGDSALYLCASSSSSGGPDTQYFGPGTRLTVL.

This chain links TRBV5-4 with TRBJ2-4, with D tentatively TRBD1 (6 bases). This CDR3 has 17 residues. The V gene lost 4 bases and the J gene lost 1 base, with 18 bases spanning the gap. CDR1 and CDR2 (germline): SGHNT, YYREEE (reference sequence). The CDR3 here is CASSLLLRGSAKNIQYF. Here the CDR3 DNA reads TGTGCCAGCAGCCTGCTGTTAAGGGGGTCGGCCAAAAACATTCAGTACTTC.

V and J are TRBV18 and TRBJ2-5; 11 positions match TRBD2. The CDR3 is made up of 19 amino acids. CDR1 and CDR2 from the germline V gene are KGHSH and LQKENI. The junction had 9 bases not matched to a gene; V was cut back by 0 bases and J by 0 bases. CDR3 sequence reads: CASSPPGRLAGGHQETQYF. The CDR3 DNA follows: TGTGCCAGCTCACCACCGGGAAGGCTAGCGGGGGGACACCAAGAGACCCAGTACTTC.

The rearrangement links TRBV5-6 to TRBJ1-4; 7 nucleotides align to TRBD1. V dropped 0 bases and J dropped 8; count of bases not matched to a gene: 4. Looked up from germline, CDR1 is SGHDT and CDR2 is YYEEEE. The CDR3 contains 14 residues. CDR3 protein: CASSLGRGIEKLFF. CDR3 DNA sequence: TGTGCCAGCAGCTTGGGCAGGGGGATAGAAAAACTGTTTTTT.

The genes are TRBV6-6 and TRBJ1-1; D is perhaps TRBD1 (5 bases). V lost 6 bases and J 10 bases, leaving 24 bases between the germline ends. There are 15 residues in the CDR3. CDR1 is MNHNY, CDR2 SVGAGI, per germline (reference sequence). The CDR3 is CASSSLLGGAGLAFF. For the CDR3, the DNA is TGTGCCAGCAGCTCCCTTCTGGGTGGGGCTGGATTAGCTTTCTTT.

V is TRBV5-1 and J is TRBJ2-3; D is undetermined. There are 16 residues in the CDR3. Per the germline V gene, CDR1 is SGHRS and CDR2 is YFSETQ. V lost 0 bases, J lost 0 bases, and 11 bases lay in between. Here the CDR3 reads CASSLATVHSTDTQYF. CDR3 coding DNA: TGCGCCAGCAGCTTGGCCACGGTGCATAGCACAGATACGCAGTATTTT.

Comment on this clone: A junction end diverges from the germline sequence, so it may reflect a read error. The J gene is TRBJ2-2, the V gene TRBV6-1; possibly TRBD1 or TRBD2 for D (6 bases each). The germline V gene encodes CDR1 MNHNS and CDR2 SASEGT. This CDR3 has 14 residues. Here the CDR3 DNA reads TGTGCAAGCAGGGGACGGGGGAGCACCGGGGAGCTGTTTTTT. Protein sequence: CASRGRGSTGELFF.

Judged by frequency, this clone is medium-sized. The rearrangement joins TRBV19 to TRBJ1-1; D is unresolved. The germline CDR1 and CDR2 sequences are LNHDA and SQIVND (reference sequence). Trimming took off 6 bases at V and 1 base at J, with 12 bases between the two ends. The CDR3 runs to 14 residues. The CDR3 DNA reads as TGTGCCAGTAGCGACGGGGTCGGGAACACTGAAGCTTTCTTT. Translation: CASSDGVGNTEAFF.

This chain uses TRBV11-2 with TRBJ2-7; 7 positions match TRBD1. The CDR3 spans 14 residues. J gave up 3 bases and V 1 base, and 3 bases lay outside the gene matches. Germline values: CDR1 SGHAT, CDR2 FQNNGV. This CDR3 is CASSLGGDSYEQYF. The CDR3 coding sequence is TGTGCCAGCAGCTTAGGTGGGGACAGCTACGAGCAGTACTTC.

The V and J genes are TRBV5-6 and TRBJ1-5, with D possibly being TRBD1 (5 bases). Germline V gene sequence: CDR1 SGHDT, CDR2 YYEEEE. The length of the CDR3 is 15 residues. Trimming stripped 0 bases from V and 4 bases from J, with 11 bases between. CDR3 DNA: TGTGCCAGCAGCTTGGGAGACAGCCCAAATCAGCCCCAGCATTTT. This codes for CASSLGDSPNQPQHF.

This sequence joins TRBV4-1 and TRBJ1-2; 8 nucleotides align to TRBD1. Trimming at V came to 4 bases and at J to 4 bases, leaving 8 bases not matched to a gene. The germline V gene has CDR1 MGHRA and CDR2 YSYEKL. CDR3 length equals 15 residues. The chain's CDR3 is CASSLGTGGAYGYTF. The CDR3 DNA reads TGCGCCAGCAGCCTAGGGACAGGCGGCGCCTATGGCTACACCTTC.

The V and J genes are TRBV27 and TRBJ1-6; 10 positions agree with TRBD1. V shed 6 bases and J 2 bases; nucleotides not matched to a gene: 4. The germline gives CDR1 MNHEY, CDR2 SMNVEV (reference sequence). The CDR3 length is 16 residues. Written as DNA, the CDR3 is TGTGCCAGCAGACGGGACAGGGGTACCTATAATTCACCCCTCCACTTT. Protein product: CASRRDRGTYNSPLHF.

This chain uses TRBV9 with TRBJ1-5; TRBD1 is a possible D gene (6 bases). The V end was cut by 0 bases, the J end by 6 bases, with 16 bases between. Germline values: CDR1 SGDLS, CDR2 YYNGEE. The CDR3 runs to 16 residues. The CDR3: CASSVEPTGKGQPQHF. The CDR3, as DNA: TGTGCCAGCAGCGTAGAACCGACAGGCAAAGGTCAGCCCCAGCATTTT.

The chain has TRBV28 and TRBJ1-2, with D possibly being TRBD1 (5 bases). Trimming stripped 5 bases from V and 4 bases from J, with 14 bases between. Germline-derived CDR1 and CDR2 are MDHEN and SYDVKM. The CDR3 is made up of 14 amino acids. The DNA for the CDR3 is TGTGCCAGCAGTGGAAAGGGGCGGACCTATGGCTACACCTTC. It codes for CASSGKGRTYGYTF.

The CDR3 coding sequence is TGTGCCAGCAGAAGACAGGGTTTCTCTGAAGCTTTCTTT. This sequence encodes CASRRQGFSEAFF. This chain links TRBV28 with TRBJ1-1; TRBD1 aligns across 7 bases. J was trimmed by 6 bases and V by 6 bases; bases with no gene match: 7. The CDR3 length is 13 residues. CDR1 and CDR2 (germline): MDHEN, SYDVKM.

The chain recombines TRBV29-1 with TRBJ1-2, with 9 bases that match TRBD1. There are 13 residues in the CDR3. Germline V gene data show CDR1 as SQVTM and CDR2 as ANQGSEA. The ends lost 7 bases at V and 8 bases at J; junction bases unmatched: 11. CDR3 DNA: TGCAGCGCGGCCCCCGGGACAGGGCGAGGCTACACCTTC. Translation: CSAAPGTGRGYTF. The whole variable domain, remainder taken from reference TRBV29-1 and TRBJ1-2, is SAVISQKPSRDICQRGTSLTIQCQVDSQVTMMFWYRQQPGQSLTLIATANQGSEATYESGFVIDKFPISRPNLTFSTLTVSNMSPEDSSIYLCSAAPGTGRGYTFGSGTRLTVV.

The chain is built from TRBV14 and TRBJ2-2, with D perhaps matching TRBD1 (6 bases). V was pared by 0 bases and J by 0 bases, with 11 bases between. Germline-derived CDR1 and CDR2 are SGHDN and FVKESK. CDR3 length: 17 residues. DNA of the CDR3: TGTGCCAGCAGCCAAGATTGGGCAGGGGCGAACACCGGGGAGCTGTTTTTT. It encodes CASSQDWAGANTGELFF.

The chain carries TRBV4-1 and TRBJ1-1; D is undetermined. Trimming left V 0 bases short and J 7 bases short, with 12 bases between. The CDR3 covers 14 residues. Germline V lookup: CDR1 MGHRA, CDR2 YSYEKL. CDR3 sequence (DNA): TGCGCCAGCAGCCAAGACCCCAGGCTGGTTGAAGCTTTCTTT. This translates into CASSQDPRLVEAFF.

The CDR3 DNA reads TGTGCCAGCAGTTACTCGGCCGGAGGGGTGGATTCACCCCTCCACTTT. This translates into CASSYSAGGVDSPLHF. The chain is built from TRBV6-5 and TRBJ1-6; D is perhaps TRBD1 (5 bases). Per the germline V gene, CDR1 is MNHEY and CDR2 is SVGAGI. Trimming pared 0 bases from V and 8 bases from J, leaving 14 bases between. The CDR3 loop spans 16 amino acids.

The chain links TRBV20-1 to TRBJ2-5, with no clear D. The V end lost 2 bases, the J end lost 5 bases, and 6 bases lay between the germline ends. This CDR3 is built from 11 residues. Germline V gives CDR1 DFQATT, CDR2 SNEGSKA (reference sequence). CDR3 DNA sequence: TGCAGTGCTAGATTCTTGGAGACCCAGTACTTC. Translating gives CSARFLETQYF.